This T cell receptor (beta chain) was observed in a study of shared clonotypes between healthy human individuals (dated by TCRdb to about 2020). For the wider study: The cohort included three men and a couple of women between 18 and 49 years of age. For each donor, CD4 naive and CD4 memory were each run on three plates, CD8 naive on two plates, and CD8 memory on one plate. Between about 0.94 and 8.9 billion PBMCs per donor were obtained by leukapheresis. To increase sequencing depth and limit assay-specific biases, different laboratories used diverse techniques to prepare libraries and sequence TCR repertoires. Blood TCR repertoires of a handful of healthy adults were deeply sequenced to estimate repertoire size and the extent of clonotype sharing between individuals. What the research found in general, with its limitations: The small number of donors limited the genetic and exposure-history diversity represented. Even with the large sequencing depth, rarefaction of the sorted-subset datasets indicated that sequencing was incomplete. Sharing across a handful of donors was observed for roughly 5% of naive CD4, around 3.5% of naive CD8, 2% to 2.5% of memory CD4, and approximately 0.41% of memory CD8 clonotypes. Naive subsets generally had larger estimated clonotype richness than memory subsets did. Only blood was sampled, and tissue TCR repertoires likely differ from those in blood. Clonotypes shared by all four sorted-subset donors showed higher generation probabilities than non-shared clonotypes. Pairwise subsampling led to the expectation that sequencing depth would affect the degree of clonotype sharing among donors.

Trimming at the junction amounts to 7 bases on V and 0 bases on J, and the germline ends lie 9 bases apart. The germline V gene (reference sequence) provides CDR1 LNHNV and CDR2 YYDKDF. Taken from cysteine to phenylalanine, the CDR3 has 13 residues. Just the 39-base CDR3 DNA is kept, in frame starting at base 1. TCR CDR3 regions were amplified from genomic DNA by multiplex PCR using the deep immunoSEQ assay. For each cell subset, the extracted genomic DNA was distributed evenly across all wells of several immunoSEQ 96-well plates, and each plate served as one replicate. For sorted subsets, around 200 ng genomic DNA, equal to tens of thousands of T cell genomes, was loaded into each replicate PCR. Purified libraries were measured with a Qubit 3.0 fluorometer, size-checked on a Bioanalyzer 2100, and measured again with the KAPA Library Quantification kit. Every immunoSEQ 96-well plate was sequenced on a separate single-read 150-cycle Illumina NextSeq 550 flow cell. In the paper's pipeline: The immunoSEQ output contained only junctional sequences without quality scores, so filtering could not match that applied to full-length reads. To assign V/J genes and CDR3, sequences were annotated against IMGT germline references using PyIR, a Python wrapper for IgBLAST v1.9. Reads with weak V/J assignments (E-value above 1e-6), missing CDR3, stop codons, out-of-frame junctions, or ambiguous translated residues were removed. A V3J clonotype was defined by an identical inferred V gene, J gene, and CDR3 amino acid sequence. Percentage overlap between repertoires was calculated by dividing the number of shared unique clonotypes by the size of the smaller repertoire. Richness of each repertoire was evaluated using RTK rarefaction, the Chao1 estimator, and Recon v2.1 estimates of unobserved clonotypes. For all TCRbeta clonotypes obtained by the gDNA method from several donors, generation probabilities were computed with OLGA. TCRdb's version of the immuneACCESS table is confined to in-frame rearrangements and falls short of the full clone set. An unresolved V gene accounts for under half of the shortfall where checked; the remainder is of unknown origin. V and J calls and clone size follow that table, whereas D and trimming were derived from the DNA. This sample lists roughly 110,000 clones; about 63% were detected once. Of the sample, just under 25% falls within the top ten clones.

On this clone itself: It has no known antigen specificity. No base-level quality is on record; no much larger clone is a single base apart.

The donors were healthy, HIV-negative adults who had no recently reported acute infections or vaccinations. Only Caucasian adults living in Nashville, Tennessee, USA were represented among the donors. CD8 memory samples were composed of magnetically selected CD45RO+ cells combined with CCR7-negative CD45RA+ effector memory (TemRA) cells. Blood was collected by leukapheresis, and PBMCs were isolated by Ficoll-Histopaque density gradient centrifugation and then cryopreserved in liquid nitrogen vapor phase. Analytical flow cytometry was used to check the purity and quantity of each magnetically sorted T cell population. From each sorted fraction, genomic DNA was isolated and quantified by UV absorbance on a Nanodrop 2000c.

What was sequenced was memory CD8+ T cells sorted from blood. The cell subset or site label on this specimen signifies: CD45RO+ cells pooled with CCR7-negative TemRA cells. The chain links TRBV15 with TRBJ2-5; D gene: possibly TRBD2, on 6 matching bases. This TCR was sampled from a woman between 25 and 40 years old in good health. The CDR3 region has the sequence CATMAGYQETQYF. The DNA reads TGTGCCACCATGGCGGGGTACCAAGAGACCCAGTACTTC.